Following are 2 T cell receptor beta chains from one sample sequenced in a study of cytomegalovirus exposure and HLA in healthy donors. The PCR employed 60 Vbeta primers together with 13 Jbeta primers. The assay was immunoSEQ multiplex PCR, and TCRdb's table has in-frame clones only and misses some. The sample consists of around 98,000 clones, about four fifths of them appearing once. Sequencing was carried out using PBMCs. These receptors were obtained from a woman aged 40-49 years in good health and CMV-seronegative.

The V call is TRBV2, the J call TRBJ1-4; 8 positions match TRBD1. Unmatched junction bases numbered 6, after V lost 3 bases and J lost 6 bases. Germline CDR1 SNHLY, CDR2 FYNNEI. The CDR3 sequence is 15 residues long. CDR3 coding DNA: TGTGCCAGCAGTGATCTAGGACAGGGCGATGAAAAACTGTTTTTT. Protein: CASSDLGQGDEKLFF.

The rearrangement uses TRBV12-5 and TRBJ1-5; TRBD1 is a possible D gene (5 bases). The CDR3 runs to 18 residues. V gave up 1 base and J gave up 5 bases, with 21 bases separating them. Germline V gives CDR1 LGHNT, CDR2 FRNRAP. This CDR3 reads CASGLDKRTQGFDQPQHF. The CDR3 bases are TGTGCTAGTGGTTTGGATAAACGTACCCAGGGATTTGATCAGCCCCAGCATTTT.